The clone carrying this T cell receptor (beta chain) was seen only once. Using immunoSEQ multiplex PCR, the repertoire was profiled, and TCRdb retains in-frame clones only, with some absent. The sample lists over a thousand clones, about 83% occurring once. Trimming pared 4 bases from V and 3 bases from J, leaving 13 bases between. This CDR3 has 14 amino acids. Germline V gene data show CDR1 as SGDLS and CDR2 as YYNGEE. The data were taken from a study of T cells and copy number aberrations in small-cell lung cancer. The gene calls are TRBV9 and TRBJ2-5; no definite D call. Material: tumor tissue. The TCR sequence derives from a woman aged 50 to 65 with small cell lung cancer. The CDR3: CASSPEELEETQYF. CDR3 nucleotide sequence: TGTGCCAGCAGCCCTGAAGAACTTGAAGAGACCCAGTACTTC.